This passage covers 29 T cell receptor beta chains from one sample sequenced in a study of cytomegalovirus exposure and HLA in healthy donors. Clones were sequenced by immunoSEQ multiplex PCR, and TCRdb holds only the in-frame ones, with some missing. The sample has 150,000 to 160,000 clones; roughly 84% are singletons. The specimen sequenced was PBMCs. The receptor set was obtained from a human donor in good health.

The chain links TRBV7-3 to TRBJ2-7, with D unresolved. The germline V gene has CDR1 SGHTA and CDR2 FQGTGA. This CDR3 has 13 amino acids. V lost 8 bases to trimming and J lost 3 bases, with 14 bases between them. This CDR3 reads CASFRWRSYEQYF. CDR3 nucleotide sequence: TGTGCCAGCTTCCGGTGGCGGAGCTACGAGCAGTACTTC.

This rearrangement joins TRBV4-1 to TRBJ1-2; 9 bases fit TRBD1. The CDR3 runs to 16 residues. J lost 1 base, V lost 5 bases, and 8 bases had no gene match. Germline loops: CDR1 MGHRA, CDR2 YSYEKL. CDR3 nucleotides: TGCGCCAGCAGCACTCGGACAGGGGTTGGTAACTATGGCTACACCTTC. Residues: CASSTRTGVGNYGYTF.

This chain joins TRBV5-6 and TRBJ2-2; 8 bases align to TRBD1. Per the germline V gene, CDR1 is SGHDT and CDR2 is YYEEEE. The V gene end was trimmed by 1 base and the J gene end by 4 bases; junction bases not matched to a gene: 3. The CDR3 is 15 amino acids. CDR3 protein: CASSLIRGPTGELFF. Written as DNA, the CDR3 is TGTGCCAGCAGCTTGATCAGGGGGCCCACCGGGGAGCTGTTTTTT.

The chain employs TRBV28 and TRBJ1-1; D perhaps matches TRBD1 (6 bases). Germline V gives CDR1 MDHEN, CDR2 SYDVKM. The CDR3 runs 14 residues. V dropped 7 bases and J dropped 10 bases, with 22 bases sitting between them. CDR3 region: CASTPEVGGVRAFF. In DNA form, the CDR3 reads TGTGCCAGCACCCCGGAGGTAGGGGGTGTTAGAGCTTTCTTT.

The V gene is TRBV29-1, the J gene TRBJ1-2, with TRBD1 matching 9 bases. The CDR3 has 17 amino acids. Germline assignment: CDR1 SQVTM and CDR2 ANQGSEA. J gave up 4 bases and V 0 bases, and 12 bases lay outside the gene matches. DNA for the CDR3: TGCAGCGTTGAAGATCCAACAGGGGGCAAGAGCAGCTATGGCTACACCTTC. It is translated as CSVEDPTGGKSSYGYTF. The whole variable domain, remainder taken from reference TRBV29-1 and TRBJ1-2, is SAVISQKPSRDICQRGTSLTIQCQVDSQVTMMFWYRQQPGQSLTLIATANQGSEATYESGFVIDKFPISRPNLTFSTLTVSNMSPEDSSIYLCSVEDPTGGKSSYGYTFGSGTRLTVV.

The chain couples TRBV28 to TRBJ2-1; D unresolved. Germline CDR1 and CDR2: MDHEN and SYDVKM. V was trimmed by 5 bases and J by 8 bases, leaving 16 bases between them. This CDR3 is 14 amino acids long. As DNA, the CDR3 is TGTGCCAGCAGTCTCCCCGGCCCGGGTCATGAGCAGTTCTTC. Protein product: CASSLPGPGHEQFF. Looking up the rest from reference TRBV28 and TRBJ2-1 gives the full variable domain: DVKVTQSSRYLVKRTGEKVFLECVQDMDHENMFWYRQDPGLGLRLIYFSYDVKMKEKGDIPEGYSVSREKKERFSLILESASTNQTSMYLCASSLPGPGHEQFFGPGTRLTVL.

The rearrangement links TRBV7-6 to TRBJ1-4; 7 positions agree with TRBD1. Germline CDR1 reads SGHVS; CDR2 reads FNYEAQ. Trimming took 5 bases from V and 11 from J; bases not matched to a gene: 11. The CDR3 runs 14 residues. CDR3 nucleotide sequence: TGTGCCAGCAGCACCCGACAGGGTGGATGGAAACTGTTTTTT. Translated, it gives CASSTRQGGWKLFF.

This sequence joins TRBV5-6 and TRBJ1-3; 7 positions match TRBD1. Germline assignment: CDR1 SGHDT and CDR2 YYEEEE. The CDR3 has 14 amino acids. The V gene end was trimmed by 3 bases and the J gene end by 6 bases; junction bases not matched to a gene: 6. CDR3: CASSSGTAVNTIYF. DNA of the CDR3: TGTGCCAGCAGCTCCGGGACAGCTGTAAACACCATATATTTT.

This chain links TRBV5-1 with TRBJ2-7, with D hard to call. CDR3 size: 14 residues. CDR1 is SGHRS, CDR2 YFSETQ, per germline. Trimming cost V 0 bases and J 7 bases, with 14 bases left between them. Here the CDR3 reads CASSLVSATTEQYF. The CDR3 nucleotides are TGCGCCAGCAGCTTGGTATCAGCCACGACTGAGCAGTACTTC.

In DNA, the CDR3 is TGTGCCAGCAGCTTGTCGAGGCGGGACTCTAACTATGGCTACACCTTC. It is translated as CASSLSRRDSNYGYTF. The chain couples TRBV5-6 to TRBJ1-2; D might be TRBD1 (5 bases). In germline, CDR1 is SGHDT, CDR2 YYEEEE. The CDR3 extends over 16 amino acids. V was trimmed by 1 base and J by 0 bases, leaving 13 bases between them.

The chain uses TRBV25-1 and TRBJ1-5, with unresolved D. Germline CDR1 MGHDK, CDR2 SYGVNS. The V end was cut by 1 base, the J end by 6 bases, with 7 bases between. The CDR3 is 13 residues long. Written as DNA, the CDR3 is TGTGCCAGCAGTGAATCTACTGTTCAGCCCCAGCATTTT. Protein sequence: CASSESTVQPQHF.

This chain links TRBV7-6 with TRBJ2-2; D unclear. Trimming stripped 3 bases from V and 6 bases from J, with 5 bases between. This CDR3 comprises 12 residues. Germline V gene sequence: CDR1 SGHVS, CDR2 FNYEAQ. In DNA, the CDR3 is TGTGCCAGCAGCTTGGGCGCCGGGGAGCTGTTTTTT. This encodes CASSLGAGELFF.

The rearrangement links TRBV10-3 to TRBJ2-2; 7 bases map to TRBD2. This CDR3 contains 14 residues. Trimming took 8 bases from V and 4 from J; bases not matched to a gene: 7. Germline lookup yields CDR1 ENHRY and CDR2 SYGVKD. CDR3 in DNA: TGTGCCATCGGAGAGTGGGAGGGCACCGGGGAGCTGTTTTTT. It is translated as CAIGEWEGTGELFF.

The rearrangement uses TRBV10-3 and TRBJ2-1, with D possibly TRBD1 on 6 matching bases. The V end was cut by 0 bases, the J end by 0 bases, with 12 bases between. The CDR3 has 17 residues. Germline assignment: CDR1 ENHRY and CDR2 SYGVKD. The CDR3 DNA is TGTGCCATCAGTGAGTCCCGGACAGCTAGCTCCTACAATGAGCAGTTCTTC. It codes for CAISESRTASSYNEQFF.

This clone showed up just once. One end of the junction varies from germline; a read error may be responsible. The chain's CDR3 is CAIQAGQITF. The CDR3 DNA reads TGTGCCATCCAGGCGGGGCAAATTACTTTT. The V gene is TRBV10-3, the J gene TRBJ1-3, with D tentatively TRBD1 (5 bases). CDR1 and CDR2 from the germline V gene are ENHRY and SYGVKD. This CDR3 region has 10 residues.

The chain uses TRBV28 and TRBJ2-3; 7 nucleotides line up with TRBD1. Per the germline V gene, CDR1 is MDHEN and CDR2 is SYDVKM. This CDR3 has 19 amino acids. The V and J ends lost 3 bases and 0 bases, in that order; junction bases with no gene match: 15. The CDR3 is CASSFPGQRYRTSTDTQYF. CDR3 DNA sequence: TGTGCCAGCAGTTTCCCGGGACAGAGATATCGTACTAGCACAGATACGCAGTATTTT.

The chain recombines TRBV30 with TRBJ2-1, with TRBD2 matching 7 bases. CDR1 is GTSNPN and CDR2 is SVGIG in the germline V gene (reference sequence). CDR3 length: 16 amino acids. After removal of 2 bases from V and 7 bases from J, the junction contained 14 bases not matched to a gene. The CDR3: CAWSRAHRDYSNEQFF. As DNA, the CDR3 is TGTGCCTGGAGTCGGGCTCACCGGGACTACTCGAATGAGCAGTTCTTC. Based on the CDR3 plus reference TRBV30 and TRBJ2-1, the full variable domain is SQTIHQWPATLVQPVGSPLSLECTVEGTSNPNLYWYRQAAGRGLQLLFYSVGIGQISSEVPQNLSASRPQDRQFILSSKKLLLSDSGFYLCAWSRAHRDYSNEQFFGPGTRLTVL.

With respect to this clone: An end of the junction differs from the germline gene, which may be a read error. The J gene is TRBJ1-2, the V gene TRBV7-9; unclear D gene. Per the germline V gene, CDR1 is SEHNR and CDR2 is FQNEAQ (reference sequence). CDR3 length: 12 amino acids. Here the CDR3 reads CASSLETGAGAF. The DNA for the CDR3 is TGTGCCAGCAGCTTAGAGACCGGCGCGGGCGCCTTC.

This chain joins TRBV7-9 and TRBJ1-5, with 10 bases identical to TRBD1. CDR1 SEHNR and CDR2 FQNEAQ come from the germline V gene (reference sequence). The CDR3 has 16 amino acids. V lost 4 bases and J lost 4; bases outside the gene matches: 7. The CDR3 DNA reads as TGTGCCAGCAGCTCGAGGGACAGGGGACCTAATCAGCCCCAGCATTTT. This sequence encodes CASSSRDRGPNQPQHF.

The rearrangement uses TRBV6-5 and TRBJ1-4, with 11 bases that match TRBD1. Losses at the gene ends were 3 bases for V and 7 bases for J; bases not matched to a gene: 7. Germline CDR1 and CDR2: MNHEY and SVGAGI. This CDR3 has 16 residues. CDR3 coding DNA: TGTGCCAGCAGTTATCTGCCCGGGACAGGGGGTGAAAAACTGTTTTTT. Its protein is CASSYLPGTGGEKLFF.

V and J are TRBV7-3 and TRBJ2-3; no firm D call. The CDR3 is 17 amino acids. Trimming shortened V by 2 bases and J by 0 bases, and 15 bases separated the two germline ends. The germline V gene encodes CDR1 SGHTA and CDR2 FQGTGA. The chain's CDR3 is CASSLYPVSTSTDTQYF. CDR3 coding DNA: TGTGCCAGCAGCTTATATCCGGTTTCGACTAGCACAGATACGCAGTATTTT.

This clone was detected a few times. V gene TRBV6-4 combines with J gene TRBJ2-1; 10 bases are a match to TRBD1. The ends lost 6 bases at V and 5 bases at J; junction bases unmatched: 7. CDR1 is MRHNA and CDR2 is SNTAGT in the germline V gene. The CDR3 covers 15 residues. This CDR3 reads CASSAGQGGNNEQFF. CDR3 in DNA: TGTGCCAGCAGCGCCGGACAGGGGGGGAACAATGAGCAGTTCTTC.

This rearrangement joins TRBV7-2 to TRBJ1-5; D perhaps matches TRBD1 (6 bases). CDR1 is SGHTA and CDR2 is FQGNSA in the germline V gene. V was clipped by 1 base and J by 6 bases, with 10 bases between them. CDR3 length equals 14 residues. The CDR3 region is CASSLGGGGQPQHF. CDR3 coding DNA: TGTGCCAGCAGCTTAGGAGGGGGTGGTCAGCCCCAGCATTTT.

This rearrangement joins TRBV5-1 to TRBJ1-1, with 8 nucleotides matching TRBD1. Germline V gene sequence: CDR1 SGHRS, CDR2 YFSETQ. The ends lost 3 bases at V and 7 bases at J; junction bases unmatched: 8. The CDR3 is made up of 14 amino acids. The CDR3 is CASSSGTGISEAFF. In nucleotides, the CDR3 is TGCGCCAGCAGCTCAGGGACAGGAATTAGTGAAGCTTTCTTT.

This rearrangement joins TRBV6-4 to TRBJ2-1; TRBD2 agrees at 10 bases. CDR3 size: 16 residues. V dropped 6 bases and J dropped 7; count of bases not matched to a gene: 12. The V gene's germline CDR1 is MRHNA and CDR2 SNTAGT. This CDR3 is CASSPARLAGANEQFF. As DNA, the CDR3 is TGTGCCAGCAGCCCCGCCCGGCTAGCGGGAGCAAATGAGCAGTTCTTC.

The chain is built from TRBV4-2 and TRBJ1-5, with 7 bases that match TRBD1. V lost 0 bases and J lost 9; bases outside the gene matches: 11. The CDR3 sequence is 16 residues long. The V gene's germline CDR1 is LGHNA and CDR2 YNFKEQ. The CDR3 nucleotides are TGTGCCAGCAGCCAAGATTTAGGACAGGCACTCCGGCCCCAGCATTTT. Protein: CASSQDLGQALRPQHF.

This chain links TRBV28 with TRBJ1-5, with TRBD1 identical over 9 bases. V was pared by 8 bases and J by 5 bases, with 10 bases of the junction left unmatched. The CDR3 has 15 amino acids. Germline-derived CDR1 and CDR2 are MDHEN and SYDVKM. CDR3 bases: TGTGCCAGCCGTACAGGGGGCCCACTAGATCAGCCCCAGCATTTT. Its protein product is CASRTGGPLDQPQHF.

The chain employs TRBV5-1 and TRBJ2-5; 7 bases are a match to TRBD1. The J segment lost 5 bases and the V segment lost 2 bases, leaving 9 bases of the junction unmatched. The CDR3 has 15 amino acids. Germline V CDR1 and CDR2: SGHRS, YFSETQ. The DNA of the CDR3 is TGCGCCAGCAGCTTTAACAGGGGTTGGACGGAGACCCAGTACTTC. Its protein product is CASSFNRGWTETQYF.

The chain carries TRBV14 and TRBJ2-1; 15 nucleotides line up with TRBD2. The CDR3 runs 19 residues. Trimming cost V 5 bases and J 4 bases; bases outside gene matches: 12. Germline V gene lookup returns CDR1 SGHDN and CDR2 FVKESK. As DNA, the CDR3 is TGTGCCAGCAGCTACGGACTAGCGGGAGGGCCGGGTTTGTACAATGAGCAGTTCTTC. As protein: CASSYGLAGGPGLYNEQFF.